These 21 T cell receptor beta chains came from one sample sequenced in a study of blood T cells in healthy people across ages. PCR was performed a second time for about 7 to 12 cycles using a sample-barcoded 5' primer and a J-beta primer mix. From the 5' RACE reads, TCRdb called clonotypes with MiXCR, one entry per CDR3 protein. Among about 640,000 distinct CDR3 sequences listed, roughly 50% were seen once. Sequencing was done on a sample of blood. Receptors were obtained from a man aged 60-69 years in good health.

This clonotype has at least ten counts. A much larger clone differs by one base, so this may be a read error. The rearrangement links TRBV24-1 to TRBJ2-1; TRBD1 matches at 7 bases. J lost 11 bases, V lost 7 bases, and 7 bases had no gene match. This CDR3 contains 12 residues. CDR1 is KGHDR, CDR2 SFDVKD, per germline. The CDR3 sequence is CATRVGGPKQFF. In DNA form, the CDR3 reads TGTGCCACCAGGGTAGGGGGCCCTAAGCAGTTCTTC.

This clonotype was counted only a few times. The CDR3 sequence is CSVVVPLNTGELFF. In DNA, the CDR3 is TGCAGCGTTGTAGTTCCGCTGAACACCGGGGAGCTGTTTTTT. The V and J genes are TRBV29-1 and TRBJ2-2; no clear D gene. V lost 4 bases and J lost 1, with 10 bases in between. CDR3 length equals 14 residues. CDR1 SQVTM and CDR2 ANQGSEA come from the germline V gene.

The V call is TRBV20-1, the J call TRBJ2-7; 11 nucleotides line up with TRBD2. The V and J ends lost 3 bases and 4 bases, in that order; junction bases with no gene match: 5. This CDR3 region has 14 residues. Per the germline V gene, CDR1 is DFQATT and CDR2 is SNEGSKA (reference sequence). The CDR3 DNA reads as TGCAGTGCTAGGCCCCTAGCGGGGGGTTACGAGCAGTACTTC. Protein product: CSARPLAGGYEQYF.

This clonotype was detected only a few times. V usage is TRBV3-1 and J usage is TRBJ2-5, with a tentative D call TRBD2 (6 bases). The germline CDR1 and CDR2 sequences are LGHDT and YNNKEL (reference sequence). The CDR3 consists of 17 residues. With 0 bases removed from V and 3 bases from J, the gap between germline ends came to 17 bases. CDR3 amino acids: CASSQESGGLSKETQYF. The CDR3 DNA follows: TGTGCCAGCAGCCAAGAATCCGGGGGACTCTCCAAAGAGACCCAGTACTTC.

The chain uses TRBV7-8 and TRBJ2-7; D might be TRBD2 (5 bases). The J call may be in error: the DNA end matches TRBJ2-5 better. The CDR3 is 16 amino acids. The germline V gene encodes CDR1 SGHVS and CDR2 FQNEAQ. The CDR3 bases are TGTGCCAGCAGCTCCAGACGGACTCGCAATCAAGAGACCCAGTACTTC. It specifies CASSSRRTRNQETQYF.

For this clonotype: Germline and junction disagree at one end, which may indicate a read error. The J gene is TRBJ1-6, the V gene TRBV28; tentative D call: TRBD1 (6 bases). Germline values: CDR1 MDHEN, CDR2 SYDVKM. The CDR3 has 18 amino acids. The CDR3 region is CASGLFRAGSLGGSPLHF. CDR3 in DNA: TGTGCCAGCGGTTTATTTAGGGCGGGGTCCCTAGGGGGTTCACCCCTCCACTTT.

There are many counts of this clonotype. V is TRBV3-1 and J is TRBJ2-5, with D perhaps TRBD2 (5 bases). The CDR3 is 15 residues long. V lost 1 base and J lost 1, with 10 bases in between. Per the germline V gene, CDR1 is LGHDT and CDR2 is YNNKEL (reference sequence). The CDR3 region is CASSQVSGVQETQYF. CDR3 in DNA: TGTGCCAGCAGCCAAGTCTCCGGGGTCCAAGAGACCCAGTACTTC.

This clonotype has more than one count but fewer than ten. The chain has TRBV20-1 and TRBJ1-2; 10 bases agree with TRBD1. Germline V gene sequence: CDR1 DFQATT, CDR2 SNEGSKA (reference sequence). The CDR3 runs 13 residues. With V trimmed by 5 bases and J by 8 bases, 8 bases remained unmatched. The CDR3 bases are TGCAGTGCTCCCCGACAGGGGGCGGTGGGCTACACCTTC. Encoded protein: CSAPRQGAVGYTF.

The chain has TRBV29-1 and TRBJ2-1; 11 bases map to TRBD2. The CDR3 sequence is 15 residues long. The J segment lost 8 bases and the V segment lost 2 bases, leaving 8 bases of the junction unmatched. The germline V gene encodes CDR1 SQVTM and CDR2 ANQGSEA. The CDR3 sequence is CSVERSSGGRDEQFF. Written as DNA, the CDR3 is TGCAGCGTTGAAAGGTCTAGCGGGGGGAGGGATGAGCAGTTCTTC.

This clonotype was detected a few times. CDR3 sequence reads: CASSYSAQTYEQYF. The CDR3 nucleotides are TGTGCCAGCAGTTACTCTGCACAGACCTACGAGCAGTACTTC. The chain recombines TRBV6-6 with TRBJ2-7; D unclear. CDR3 length: 14 residues. Trimming left V 0 bases short and J 2 bases short, with 8 bases between. Germline CDR1 is MNHNY and CDR2 is SVGAGI (reference sequence).

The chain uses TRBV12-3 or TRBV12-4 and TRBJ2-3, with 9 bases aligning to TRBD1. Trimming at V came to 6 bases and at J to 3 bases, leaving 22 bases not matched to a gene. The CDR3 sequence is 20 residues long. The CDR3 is CASSYAGTATGGIGTDTQYF. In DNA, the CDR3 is TGTGCCAGCAGCTATGCGGGGACCGCGACAGGGGGTATAGGTACAGATACGCAGTATTTT.

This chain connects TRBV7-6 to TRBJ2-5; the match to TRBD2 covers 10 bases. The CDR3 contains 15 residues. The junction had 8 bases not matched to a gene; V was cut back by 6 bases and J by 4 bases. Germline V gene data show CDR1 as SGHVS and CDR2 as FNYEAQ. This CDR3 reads CASRPQRGGSETQYF. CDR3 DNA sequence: TGTGCCAGCAGGCCACAGCGGGGGGGCTCAGAGACCCAGTACTTC.

For the CDR3, the DNA is TGTGCCAGCAGTTTGGATCCAGGGACGGTAACAGATACGCAGTATTTT. Protein product: CASSLDPGTVTDTQYF. The rearrangement uses TRBV12-3 or TRBV12-4 and TRBJ2-3; D is perhaps TRBD1 or TRBD2 (5 bases each). V was cut by 3 bases and J by 3 bases, with 16 bases left in between. The CDR3 sequence is 16 residues long.

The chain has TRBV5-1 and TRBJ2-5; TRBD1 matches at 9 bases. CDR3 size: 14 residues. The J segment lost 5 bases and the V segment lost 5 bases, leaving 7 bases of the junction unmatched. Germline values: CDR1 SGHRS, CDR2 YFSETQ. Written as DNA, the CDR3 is TGCGCCAGCAGAAGGGACAGGGACGGGGAGACCCAGTACTTC. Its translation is CASRRDRDGETQYF.

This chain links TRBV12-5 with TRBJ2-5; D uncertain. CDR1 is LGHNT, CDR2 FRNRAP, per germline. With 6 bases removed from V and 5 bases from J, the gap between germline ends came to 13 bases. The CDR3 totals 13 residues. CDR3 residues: CASGPTLPETQYF. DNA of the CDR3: TGTGCTAGTGGACCAACTCTACCTGAGACCCAGTACTTC.

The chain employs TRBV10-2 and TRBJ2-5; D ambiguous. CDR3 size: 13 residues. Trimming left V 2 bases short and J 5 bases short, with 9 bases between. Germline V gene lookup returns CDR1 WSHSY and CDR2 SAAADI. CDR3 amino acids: CASSERGYETQYF. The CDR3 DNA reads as TGCGCCAGCAGTGAGAGAGGTTACGAGACCCAGTACTTC.

CDR3 loop: CASRDSGPRGAFF. For the CDR3, the DNA is TGTGCCAGCAGGGATTCGGGGCCCAGGGGAGCTTTCTTT. The rearrangement joins TRBV6-1 to TRBJ1-1; D possibly corresponds to TRBD1 (6 bases). The CDR3 has 13 residues. Trimming cost V 6 bases and J 10 bases, with 18 bases left between them. Germline V gene data show CDR1 as MNHNS and CDR2 as SASEGT.

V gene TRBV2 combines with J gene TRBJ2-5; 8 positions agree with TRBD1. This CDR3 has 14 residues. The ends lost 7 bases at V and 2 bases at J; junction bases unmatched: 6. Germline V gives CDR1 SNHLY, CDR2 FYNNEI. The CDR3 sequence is CASNDRGPQETQYF. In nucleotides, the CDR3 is TGTGCCAGCAACGACAGGGGTCCGCAAGAGACCCAGTACTTC. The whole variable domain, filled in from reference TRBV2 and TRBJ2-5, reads EPEVTQTPSHQVTQMGQEVILRCVPISNHLYFYWYRQILGQKVEFLVSFYNNEISEKSEIFDDQFSVERPDGSNFTLKIRSTKLEDSAMYFCASNDRGPQETQYFGPGTRLLVL.

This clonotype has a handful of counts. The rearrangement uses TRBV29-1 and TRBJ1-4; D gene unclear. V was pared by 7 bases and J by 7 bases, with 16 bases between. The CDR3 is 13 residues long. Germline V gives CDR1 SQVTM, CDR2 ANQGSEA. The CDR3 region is CSASEGGSEKLFF. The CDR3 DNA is TGCAGCGCCAGCGAGGGCGGTAGTGAAAAACTGTTTTTT.

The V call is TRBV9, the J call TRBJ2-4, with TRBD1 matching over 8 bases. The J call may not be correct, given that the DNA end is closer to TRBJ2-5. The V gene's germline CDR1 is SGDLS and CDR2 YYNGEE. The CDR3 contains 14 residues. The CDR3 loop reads CASSNPDRGETQYF. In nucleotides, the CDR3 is TGTGCCAGCAGCAACCCAGACAGGGGAGAGACCCAGTACTTC.

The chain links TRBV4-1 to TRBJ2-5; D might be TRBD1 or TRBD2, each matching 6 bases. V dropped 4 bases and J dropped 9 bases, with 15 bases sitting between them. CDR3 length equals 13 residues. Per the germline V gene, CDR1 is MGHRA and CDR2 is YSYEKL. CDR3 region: CASSLTGTGAQYF. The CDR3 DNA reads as TGCGCCAGCAGCCTTACAGGGACTGGGGCCCAGTACTTC.